This T cell receptor beta chain was retrieved from a study of shared clonotypes between healthy human individuals. Roughly 30,000 T cell genomes, or approximately 290 ng DNA, went into replicate PCRs of unsorted PBMC. PBMC DNA, left unsorted, was sequenced on ten immunoSEQ deep assay plates. Produced via immunoSEQ multiplex PCR; TCRdb's table is partial and in-frame only. The sample has about 450,000 clones, around 79% seen once. The CDR3 extends over 10 amino acids. Germline lookup yields CDR1 MNHNS and CDR2 SASEGT. V was cut by 11 bases and J by 8 bases, with 12 bases left in between. This clone was recorded only once. Every donor, a Caucasian adult, lived in Nashville, Tennessee.

The receptor comes from a woman between 40 and 50 years old in good health. Some clones in this sample may be carry-over from other donors' samples. The V call is TRBV6-1, the J call TRBJ1-2; D unclear. Specimen: PBMCs. The CDR3 DNA reads TGTGCCGGAGGGAGCGGGGGCTACACCTTC. It is translated as CAGGSGGYTF.